This T cell receptor (beta chain) was sequenced during a study of cytomegalovirus exposure and HLA in healthy donors. Study context: Among several hundred genotyped donors, around 80% fell in the Caucasian-associated ancestry cluster. Study-wide points: Approximately 17,000 TCR beta sequences were associated with HLA alleles at 0.05 false discovery rate in a later analysis. In vitro, three CMV-associated chains proved specific for CMV antigens.

Amplification used 60 Vbeta primers and 13 Jbeta primers. Source study methods: The count from a later analysis was 60 million to 85 million unique TCR beta chains, 9.5 million to 11 million of them shared. Libraries were prepared by immunoSEQ multiplex PCR; TCRdb keeps only in-frame clonotypes and omits some of them. From that table come the V and J calls and clone size; the DNA was used to work out D and trimming. The data hold about 43,000 clones, with over 55% observed a single time. Details on this clone: The target antigen is unknown.

Trimming shortened V by 5 bases and J by 1 base, and 8 bases separated the two germline ends. The germline CDR1 and CDR2 sequences are MDHEN and SYDVKM. The CDR3 extends over 13 amino acids. The J gene is TRBJ2-5, the V gene TRBV28; D not certain. The sequence came from a man in his sixties in good health and CMV-seropositive. Sequencing was performed on PBMCs. Here the CDR3 DNA reads TGTGCCAGCAGTCAACAGTCCCAAGAGACCCAGTACTTC. Its protein product is CASSQQSQETQYF.